This is a list of T cell receptor beta chains from one sample in a study of T cell responses to AZD1222 COVID-19 vaccine. Method: immunoSEQ multiplex PCR; TCRdb's copy keeps in-frame clones and lacks some. The sample lists around 130,000 clones; roughly nine tenths were seen once. The material sequenced was peripheral blood, taken 28 days after the second AZD1222 dose. The receptors were sampled from an adult who received the AZD1222 COVID-19 vaccine. Each CDR3 is given with its conserved first and last residue. D genes are given only for firm matches. Rows may omit the clone size; those that give it use once, few, many or a size class.

j_call clone_size cdr3_length v_call d_call cdr3_nt cdr3_aa
TRBJ2-7 - 18 TRBV7-5 - TGTGTCAGAAGCTTAATCGATTTGAGGGTTTTAAGCTCCTACGAGCAGTACTTC CVRSLIDLRVLSSYEQYF
TRBJ2-3 - 16 TRBV10-1 - TGCGCCAGCAGTGAGTCTGGGCGGGCTTGGGGAGATACGCAGTATTTT CASSESGRAWGDTQYF
TRBJ1-6 - 15 TRBV2 TRBD1 TGTGCCAGCAGTGACACAGGGGGAGTTAATTCACCCCTCCACTTT CASSDTGGVNSPLHF
TRBJ1-2 - 15 TRBV24-1 TRBD1 TGTGCCACCAGTGATACACGGACAGGGGGAGGCGGCTACACCTTC CATSDTRTGGGGYTF
TRBJ2-7 - 13 TRBV5-4 TRBD2 TGTGCCAGCAGCTTTGGCGGGAGGGACGAGCAGTACTTC CASSFGGRDEQYF
TRBJ1-1 - 12 TRBV18 - TGTGCCAGCTCCCGGGGGAACACTGAAGCTTTCTTT CASSRGNTEAFF
TRBJ2-5 once 13 TRBV29-1 TRBD1 TGCAGCGTGATACAGGGGAGCCAAGAGACCCAGTACTTC CSVIQGSQETQYF
TRBJ1-5 once 15 TRBV6-5 - TGTGCCAGCAGTAGGACAGACGGATTCAATCAGCCCCAGCATTTT CASSRTDGFNQPQHF
TRBJ1-4 - 15 TRBV11-2 - TGTGCCAGCAGCTTAGGAGTCGGGGGTGGGGAAAAACTGTTTTTT CASSLGVGGGEKLFF
TRBJ2-7 - 21 TRBV12-2 - TGTGCAAGTCGCTTAGCGCGATTCTGGGTCCTAGCGGGAGTTTTTGACTACGAGCAGTACTTC CASRLARFWVLAGVFDYEQYF
TRBJ2-7 - 16 TRBV7-2 TRBD1 TGTGCCAGCAGCTTAGACCCGGGACAGGGAGCCTACGAGCAGTACTTC CASSLDPGQGAYEQYF
TRBJ1-6 - 15 TRBV5-6 TRBD1 TGTGCCAGCAACCCCGTGGGACAGGGGAATTCACCCCTCCACTTT CASNPVGQGNSPLHF
TRBJ2-7 - 14 TRBV5-1 - TGCGCCAGCAGCTTGGGACAGAGCTCCTACGAGCAGTACTTC CASSLGQSSYEQYF
TRBJ2-7 - 15 TRBV2 - TGTGCCAGCAGTGAACCAGATCCCTACTCCTACGAGCAGTACTTC CASSEPDPYSYEQYF
TRBJ1-5 - 15 TRBV6-1 - TGTGCCAGCAGTGAGTGGGGGCAGAACAATCAGCCCCAGCATTTT CASSEWGQNNQPQHF